The rows below give T cell receptor beta chains drawn from one sample of a study of blood T cell repertoires in COVID-19. Only in-frame clones appear in the TCRdb table, and some are missing; sequencing was by immunoSEQ multiplex PCR. Among more than 250,000 clones listed, 85% to 90% were seen once. Sequencing input: PBMCs or T cells enriched from blood (not recorded which). The receptors stem from a woman in her late teens or twenties who had recovered from COVID-19. Each CDR3 is given with its conserved first and last residue. The D gene is left open where the match is weak. A row's size may be missing; if present it is once, few, many or a size class.

J gene	V gene	D gene	clone size	CDR3 length	CDR3 DNA	CDR3 protein
TRBJ1-2	TRBV5-1	.	.	15	TGCGCCAGCAGCTCCACGCCAGGGCAGGGCTATGGCTACACCTTC	CASSSTPGQGYGYTF
TRBJ2-3	TRBV4-1	TRBD2	.	17	TGCGCCAGCAGCCAAGGCCTTGCGGGGGGGGTCACAGATACGCAGTATTTT	CASSQGLAGGVTDTQYF
TRBJ1-4	TRBV2	.	.	15	TGTGCCAGCAGTGTTTTCAGGGGACGTGAGGAAAAACTGTTTTTT	CASSVFRGREEKLFF
TRBJ2-7	TRBV7-2	TRBD2	.	15	TGTGCCAGCAGCTTTAGCGGGGGGACGACCTACGAGCAGTACTTC	CASSFSGGTTYEQYF
TRBJ1-2	TRBV18	.	.	16	TGTGCCAGCTCACCACCGGACTGGACAGACAACTATGGCTACACCTTC	CASSPPDWTDNYGYTF
TRBJ1-4	TRBV10-3	.	.	16	TGTGCCATCAGTGAGAACGGGGGGGGCCGTGGTGAAAAACTGTTTTTT	CAISENGGGRGEKLFF
TRBJ2-7	TRBV30	.	.	14	TGTGCCTGGAGAAGAACGGAGAGCTCCTACGAGCAGTACTTC	CAWRRTESSYEQYF
TRBJ2-3	TRBV7-2	.	.	16	TGTGCCAGCAGCTTAGAGCGAGTGACTCCCGCAGATACGCAGTATTTT	CASSLERVTPADTQYF
TRBJ2-1	TRBV6-2/TRBV6-3	.	.	14	TGTGCCAGCAGTCAAGGACTGGAGTACAATGAGCAGTTCTTC	CASSQGLEYNEQFF
TRBJ1-4	TRBV10-2	.	.	14	TGCGCCTGTTCTTTTCGTGCAACTAATGAAAAACTGTTTTTT	CACSFRATNEKLFF
TRBJ1-2	TRBV3-1/TRBV3-2	TRBD1	.	15	TGTGCCAGCAGCCGGGACAGCCTCGATAACTATGGCTACACCTTC	CASSRDSLDNYGYTF
TRBJ2-5	TRBV2	TRBD1	.	17	TGTGCCAGCAGTGAAATGGGGACAGGCCTTTACGGGGAGACCCAGTACTTC	CASSEMGTGLYGETQYF
TRBJ1-5	TRBV18	TRBD1	.	13	TGTGCCAGCTCCTTTGACAGGGGCGAGCCCCAGCATTTT	CASSFDRGEPQHF
TRBJ2-3	TRBV9	.	.	14	TGTGCCAGCCGCAGGGGAGCCGGCACAGATACGCAGTATTTT	CASRRGAGTDTQYF
TRBJ1-1	TRBV19	TRBD1	.	15	TGTGCCAGTAGTTTTGGACAGGGACTTAACACTGAAGCTTTCTTT	CASSFGQGLNTEAFF
TRBJ2-1	TRBV7-2	TRBD2	.	20	TGTGCCAGCAGCTTAGCGTGGAATAGCGGGGGGCGGGTGACCTACAATGAGCAGTTCTTC	CASSLAWNSGGRVTYNEQFF
TRBJ1-1	TRBV7-3	.	.	14	TGTGCCAGCAGCTTAACTCCGGGTGCCACTGAAGCTTTCTTT	CASSLTPGATEAFF
TRBJ1-1	TRBV5-4	.	.	14	TGTGCCAGCAGCCAACAGGGTATGAACACTGAAGCTTTCTTT	CASSQQGMNTEAFF
TRBJ1-3	TRBV2	.	.	15	TGTGCCAGCGGAGGACAGCATTTCTCTGGAAACACCATATATTTT	CASGGQHFSGNTIYF
TRBJ2-1	TRBV6-5	.	.	15	TGTGCCAGCAGTTACTCGGGGGGCTCCTACAATGAGCAGTTCTTC	CASSYSGGSYNEQFF
TRBJ2-1	TRBV11-2	TRBD2	.	16	TGTGCCAGCAGCTTAGGGCTAGCGGGTATATACAATGAGCAGTTCTTC	CASSLGLAGIYNEQFF
TRBJ2-3	TRBV3-1/TRBV3-2	TRBD2	.	14	TGTGCCAGCAGCCTCCTAGCGGGAGGTAATACGCAGTATTTT	CASSLLAGGNTQYF
TRBJ1-2	TRBV30	.	.	15	TGTGCCTGGACCCTTCAGACAGCGGGAGTCTATGGCTACACCTTC	CAWTLQTAGVYGYTF
TRBJ2-3	TRBV10-1	.	.	13	TGCGCCAGCGAGTGGGGGGGCACAGATACGCAGTATTTT	CASEWGGTDTQYF
TRBJ1-1	TRBV11-2	.	.	16	TGTGCCAGCAGCTTGTCTACCGCCCGGAGGAACACTGAAGCTTTCTTT	CASSLSTARRNTEAFF
TRBJ1-4	TRBV18	.	.	14	TGTGCCAGCTCATTGACAGTAGCTAATGAAAAACTGTTTTTT	CASSLTVANEKLFF
TRBJ1-3	TRBV27	.	.	15	TGTGCCAGCAGTCTGCAATTCCCGGGGGGAAACACCATATATTTT	CASSLQFPGGNTIYF
TRBJ2-1	TRBV7-6	TRBD1	.	15	TGTGCCAGCAGCGCCGGGACAGGGACGTACAATGAGCAGTTCTTC	CASSAGTGTYNEQFF
TRBJ1-6	TRBV5-1	.	few	17	TGCGCCAGCAGCTTGGCCGTTCGGGGGGCAGATAATTCACCCCTCCACTTT	CASSLAVRGADNSPLHF
TRBJ2-3	TRBV27	TRBD2	.	15	TGTGCCAGCACATCCCTAGCGGGAGAGGTGTATACGCAGTATTTT	CASTSLAGEVYTQYF
TRBJ1-6	TRBV2	TRBD1	.	15	TGTGCCAGCAGTGAGAAAGACAGGGGGAACTCACCCCTCCACTTT	CASSEKDRGNSPLHF
TRBJ2-3	TRBV21-1	.	.	16	TGTGCCAGCAGGGCCCACAGGAGCTGTAGCACAGATACGCAGTATTTT	CASRAHRSCSTDTQYF
TRBJ2-7	TRBV5-1	.	.	13	TGCGCCAGCAGCTTGGGACTAGAGGACGAGCAGTACTTC	CASSLGLEDEQYF
TRBJ1-1	TRBV18	.	.	14	TGTGCCAGCTCTACGGAGACAGGGAACACTGAAGCTTTCTTT	CASSTETGNTEAFF
TRBJ2-3	TRBV7-2	TRBD2	.	17	TGTGCCAGCAGTCTAACCCTAGCGGGGGGATCCACAGATACGCAGTATTTT	CASSLTLAGGSTDTQYF
TRBJ2-3	TRBV7-3	TRBD2	.	15	TGTGCCAGCAGCATGGGGACTAGCGAAACAGATACGCAGTATTTT	CASSMGTSETDTQYF
TRBJ2-2	TRBV29-1	.	.	15	TGCAGCGTCCGCGAACCGTACAGTATAACCGGGGAGCTGTTTTTT	CSVREPYSITGELFF
TRBJ1-5	TRBV7-8	TRBD1	.	15	TGTGCCAGCAGCCACGGGACAGGGGGCGGTCAGCCCCAGCATTTT	CASSHGTGGGQPQHF
TRBJ1-6	TRBV5-6	.	.	15	TGTGCCAGCAGCTTAGGAGGGGTCCGGAATTCACCCCTCCACTTT	CASSLGGVRNSPLHF
TRBJ2-6	TRBV9	TRBD2	.	18	TGTGCCAGCAGCGCCTCTAGCGGTCTAAGCTCTGGGGCCAACGTCCTGACTTTC	CASSASSGLSSGANVLTF
TRBJ1-2	TRBV2	.	.	13	TGTGCCAGCAGTACCCGGGAGGGGGGAGGCTACACCTTC	CASSTREGGGYTF
TRBJ1-1	TRBV7-3	.	.	14	TGTGCCAGCAGCCAGGTCGGCAGGAACACTGAAGCTTTCTTT	CASSQVGRNTEAFF
TRBJ2-7	TRBV7-3	.	.	11	TGTGCCAGCAGCTCGGGTGGCGAGCAGTACTTC	CASSSGGEQYF
TRBJ1-3	TRBV12-3/TRBV12-4	.	.	13	TGTGCCAGCAGCTGGAGAGGGTTAAACACCATATATTTT	CASSWRGLNTIYF
TRBJ1-5	TRBV10-3	.	.	15	TGTGCCATCAGTGAGTCATTGGGAGGCAATCAGCCCCAGCATTTT	CAISESLGGNQPQHF
TRBJ2-2	TRBV5-4	.	.	16	TGTGCCAGCAACTCGCGGTTAGAGGCAAACACCGGGGAGCTGTTTTTT	CASNSRLEANTGELFF